This T cell receptor (beta chain) stems from a study of control samples from healthy donors and cancer patients. Some clones are missing from TCRdb's copy, which holds only in-frame ones; the method was immunoSEQ multiplex PCR. The sample lists about 83,000 clones, roughly nine tenths occurring once. The germline CDR1 and CDR2 sequences are MGHRA and YSYEKL. The CDR3 extends over 13 amino acids. Trimming cost V 4 bases and J 8 bases, with 14 bases left between them. This TCR derives from a man aged 50 to 59 in good health. The sample was blood. J is TRBJ1-2 and V is TRBV4-1, with D possibly matching TRBD1 (5 bases). CDR3 coding DNA: TGCGCCAGCAGCCTCGCCGGGGGTGAAGGCTACACCTTC. Translated, it gives CASSLAGGEGYTF.